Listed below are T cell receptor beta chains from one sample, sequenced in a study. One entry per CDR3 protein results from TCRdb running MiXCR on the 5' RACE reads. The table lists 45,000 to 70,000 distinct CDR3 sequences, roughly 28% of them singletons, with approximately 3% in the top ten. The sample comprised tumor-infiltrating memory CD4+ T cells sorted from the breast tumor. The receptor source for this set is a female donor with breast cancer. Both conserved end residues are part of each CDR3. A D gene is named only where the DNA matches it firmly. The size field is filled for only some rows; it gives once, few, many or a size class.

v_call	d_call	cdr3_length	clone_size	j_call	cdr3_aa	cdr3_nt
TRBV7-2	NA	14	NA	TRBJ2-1	CASSLGLSYNEQFF	TGTGCCAGCAGCTTGGGACTTTCCTACAATGAGCAGTTCTTC
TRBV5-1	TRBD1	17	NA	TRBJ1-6	CASSLSTSGQGTAPLHF	TGCGCCAGCAGCTTGTCCACTTCGGGACAGGGGACAGCACCCCTCCACTTT
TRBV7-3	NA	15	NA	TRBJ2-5	CASSFQGGERETQYF	TGTGCCAGCAGCTTTCAGGGTGGAGAGCGAGAGACCCAGTACTTC
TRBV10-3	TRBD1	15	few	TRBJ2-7	CAISDRDRASYEQYF	TGTGCCATCAGTGATAGGGACAGGGCCTCCTACGAGCAGTACTTC
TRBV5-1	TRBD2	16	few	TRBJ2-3	CASSLSTSGTTDTQYF	TGCGCCAGCAGCTTGTCGACTAGCGGAACTACAGATACGCAGTATTTT
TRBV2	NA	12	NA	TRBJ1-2	CASSPGSYGYTF	TGTGCCAGCAGTCCTGGGTCTTATGGCTACACCTTC
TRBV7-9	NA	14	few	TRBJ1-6	CASSQRAGDSPLHF	TGTGCCAGCAGCCAAAGAGCGGGGGATTCACCCCTCCACTTT
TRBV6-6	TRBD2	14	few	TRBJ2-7	CASSGTSGTYEQYF	TGTGCCAGCAGTGGGACTAGCGGTACCTACGAGCAGTACTTC
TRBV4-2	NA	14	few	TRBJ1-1	CASSQVSANTEAFF	TGTGCCAGCAGCCAAGTCTCTGCGAACACTGAAGCTTTCTTT
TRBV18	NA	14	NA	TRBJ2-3	CASSPRTGTDTQYF	TGTGCCAGCTCACCCCGGACAGGCACAGATACGCAGTATTTT
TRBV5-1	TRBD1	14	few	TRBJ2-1	CASSGTGTYNEQFF	TGCGCCAGCAGTGGGACAGGGACCTACAATGAGCAGTTCTTC
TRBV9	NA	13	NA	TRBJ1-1	CASSPMWNTEAFF	TGTGCCAGCAGCCCAATGTGGAACACTGAAGCTTTCTTT
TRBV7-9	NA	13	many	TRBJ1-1	CASSPLPNTEAFF	TGTGCCAGCAGCCCCCTACCGAACACTGAAGCTTTCTTT
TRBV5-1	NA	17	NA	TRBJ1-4	CASSLRGSQVEHEKLFF	TGCGCCAGCAGCTTGAGGGGTTCACAGGTGGAGCATGAAAAACTGTTTTTT
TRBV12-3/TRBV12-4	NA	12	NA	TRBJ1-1	CASSFNQKEAFF	TGTGCCAGCAGTTTTAACCAGAAAGAAGCTTTCTTT
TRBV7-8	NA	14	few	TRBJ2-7	CASSTAHRSGEQYF	TGTGCCAGCAGCACAGCGCACAGATCAGGGGAGCAGTACTTC
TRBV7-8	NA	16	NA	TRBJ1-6	CASSLEAGRANSPLHF	TGTGCCAGCAGCTTAGAGGCAGGACGGGCGAATTCACCCCTCCACTTT
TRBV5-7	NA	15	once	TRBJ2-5	CASSLETFTWETQYF	TGTGCCAGCAGCTTGGAGACATTCACATGGGAGACCCAGTACTTC
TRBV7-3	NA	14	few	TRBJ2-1	CASAARGLGNEQFF	TGTGCCAGCGCCGCTCGCGGGTTGGGCAATGAGCAGTTCTTC
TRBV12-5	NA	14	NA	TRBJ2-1	CASGFGTGDYEQFF	TGTGCTAGTGGTTTCGGGACCGGGGACTATGAGCAGTTCTTC
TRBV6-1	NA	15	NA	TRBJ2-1	CACRPRESTYNEQFF	TGTGCCTGCCGGCCAAGGGAGTCGACCTACAATGAGCAGTTCTTC
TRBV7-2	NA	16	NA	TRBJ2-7	CASSLGMAGNSYEQYF	TGTGCCAGCAGCTTAGGGATGGCGGGGAACTCTTACGAGCAGTACTTC
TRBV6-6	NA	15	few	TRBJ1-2	CASSYGAVGNYGYTF	TGTGCCAGCAGTTACGGGGCTGTCGGAAACTATGGCTACACCTTC
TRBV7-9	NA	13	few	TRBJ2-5	CASSLGRGQTQYF	TGTGCCAGCAGTCTCGGGCGGGGCCAGACCCAGTACTTC
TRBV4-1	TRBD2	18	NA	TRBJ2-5	CASSQEGRAGGRQETQYF	TGCGCCAGCAGCCAAGAAGGGCGAGCGGGGGGGCGCCAAGAGACCCAGTACTTC
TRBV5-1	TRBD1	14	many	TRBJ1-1	CASSSSRGQTEAFF	TGCGCCAGCAGCTCTTCTAGGGGGCAAACTGAAGCTTTCTTT
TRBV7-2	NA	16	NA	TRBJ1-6	CASSLVVVSSHSPLHF	TGTGCCAGCAGCTTAGTGGTAGTGAGTTCACATTCACCCCTCCACTTT
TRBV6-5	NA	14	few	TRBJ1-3	CASSTGQIFNTIYF	TGTGCCAGCAGTACTGGACAGATCTTCAACACCATATATTTT
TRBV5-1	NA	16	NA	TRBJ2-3	CASSLAEGGKADTQYF	TGCGCCAGCAGCTTGGCCGAGGGGGGCAAGGCAGATACGCAGTATTTT
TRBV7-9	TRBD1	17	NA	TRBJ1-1	CASSLPGQGAKNTEAFF	TGTGCCAGCAGCCTGCCGGGACAGGGGGCGAAAAACACTGAAGCTTTCTTT
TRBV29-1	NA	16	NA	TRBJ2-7	CSVEEKGGGGSYEQYF	TGCAGCGTTGAAGAGAAGGGGGGCGGCGGATCCTACGAGCAGTACTTC
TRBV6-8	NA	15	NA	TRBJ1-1	CASSGGKVGDTEAFF	TGTGCCAGCAGTGGGGGAAAGGTTGGGGACACTGAAGCTTTCTTT
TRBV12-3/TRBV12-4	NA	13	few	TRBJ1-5	CASSLPAPQPQHF	TGTGCCAGCAGTTTGCCCGCACCTCAGCCCCAGCATTTT
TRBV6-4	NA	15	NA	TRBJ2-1	CASSGDSGGGNEQFF	TGTGCCAGCAGTGGGGACAGCGGGGGTGGCAATGAGCAGTTCTTC
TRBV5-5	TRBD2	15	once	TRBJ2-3	CASSLGLAPPDTQYF	TGTGCCAGCAGCTTGGGACTAGCTCCTCCAGATACGCAGTATTTT
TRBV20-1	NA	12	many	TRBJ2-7	CSAWGYGHEQYF	TGCAGTGCTTGGGGCTATGGGCACGAGCAGTACTTC
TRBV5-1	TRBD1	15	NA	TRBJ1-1	CASSPGTGRSTEAFF	TGCGCCAGCAGCCCCGGGACAGGCAGGAGCACTGAAGCTTTCTTT
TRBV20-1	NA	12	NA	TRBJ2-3	CSAAKLTDTQYF	TGCAGTGCTGCTAAATTGACAGATACGCAGTATTTT
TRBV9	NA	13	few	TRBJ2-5	CASSPPNGETQYF	TGTGCCAGCAGCCCCCCCAATGGAGAGACCCAGTACTTC
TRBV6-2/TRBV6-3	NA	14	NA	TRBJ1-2	CASRPQPTWDGYTF	TGTGCCAGCAGACCCCAACCGACCTGGGATGGCTACACCTTC
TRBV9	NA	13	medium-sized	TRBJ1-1	CASSVAGDTEAFF	TGTGCCAGCAGCGTAGCTGGGGACACTGAAGCTTTCTTT
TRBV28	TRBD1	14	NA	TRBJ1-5	CASMDRVGNQPQHF	TGTGCCAGCATGGACAGGGTGGGGAATCAGCCCCAGCATTTT
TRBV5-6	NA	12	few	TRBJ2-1	CASSGFSDEQFF	TGTGCCAGCAGCGGCTTTTCGGATGAGCAGTTCTTC
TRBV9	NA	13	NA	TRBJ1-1	CASSVHTRAEAFF	TGTGCCAGCAGCGTTCATACCAGGGCTGAAGCTTTCTTT
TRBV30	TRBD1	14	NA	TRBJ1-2	CAWSLTGTVPHHTF	TGTGCCTGGAGTCTAACCGGGACAGTGCCCCATCACACCTTC
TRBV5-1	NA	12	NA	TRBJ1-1	CASSFGGTEAFF	TGCGCCAGCAGCTTTGGTGGGACTGAAGCTTTCTTT
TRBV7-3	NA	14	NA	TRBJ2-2	CASYGSKDTGELFF	TGTGCCAGCTACGGCTCCAAGGACACCGGGGAGCTGTTTTTT
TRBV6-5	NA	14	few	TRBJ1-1	CASSYRRSNTEAFF	TGTGCCAGCAGTTACAGGAGGTCGAACACTGAAGCTTTCTTT
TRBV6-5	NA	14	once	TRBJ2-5	CASSAASGQETQYF	TGTGCCAGCAGTGCGGCCTCCGGCCAGGAGACCCAGTACTTC
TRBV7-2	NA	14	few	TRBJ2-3	CASSPYLRTDTQYF	TGTGCCAGCAGCCCGTACCTACGCACAGATACGCAGTATTTT
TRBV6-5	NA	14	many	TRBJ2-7	CASSYSGGPYEQYF	TGTGCCAGCAGTTACTCAGGAGGTCCCTACGAGCAGTACTTC
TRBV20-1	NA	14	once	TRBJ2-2	CSARKAGNTGELFF	TGCAGTGCCCGAAAGGCAGGGAACACCGGGGAGCTGTTTTTT
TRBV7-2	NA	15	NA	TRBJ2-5	CASSLLWGQQETQYF	TGTGCCAGCAGCTTATTATGGGGACAACAAGAGACCCAGTACTTC
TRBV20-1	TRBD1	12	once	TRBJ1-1	CSARPDRGRAFF	TGCAGTGCTAGGCCTGACAGGGGGCGAGCTTTCTTT
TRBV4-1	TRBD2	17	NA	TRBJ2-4	CASSQDPLARFENIQYF	TGCGCCAGCAGCCAAGATCCACTAGCGCGGTTCGAAAACATTCAGTACTTC
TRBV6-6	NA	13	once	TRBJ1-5	CASRGAGNQPQHF	TGTGCCAGCAGGGGGGCAGGCAATCAGCCCCAGCATTTT
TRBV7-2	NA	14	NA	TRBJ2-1	CASSPMSSYNEQFF	TGTGCCAGCAGCCCCATGAGCTCCTACAATGAGCAGTTCTTC